These 31 T cell receptor beta chains came from one sample sequenced in a study of beta chain features in type 1 diabetes. Reverse transcribing all isolated RNA meant expressed TCRB transcripts were sequenced. Assay: immunoSEQ multiplex PCR; the TCRdb copy retains only in-frame clones and omits some. The sample records some 900,000 clones, about a sixth being singletons. Sequencing was done on a sample of naive CD4+ T cells from blood. The receptor source for this set is a woman aged 18-29 years in good health.

The V gene is TRBV5-6, the J gene TRBJ2-7; 10 bases agree with TRBD1. The V gene end was trimmed by 3 bases and the J gene end by 2 bases; junction bases not matched to a gene: 8. Germline CDR1 SGHDT, CDR2 YYEEEE. This CDR3 has 16 amino acids. The CDR3 region is CASSWTGGGLTYEQYF. The CDR3 DNA reads TGTGCCAGCAGCTGGACAGGGGGAGGCCTTACCTACGAGCAGTACTTC. The full variable domain, with the rest looked up from reference TRBV5-6 and TRBJ2-7, is DAGVTQSPTHLIKTRGQQVTLRCSPKSGHDTVSWYQQALGQGPQFIFQYYEEEERQRGNFPDRFSGHQFPNYSSELNVNALLLGDSALYLCASSWTGGGLTYEQYFGPGTRLTVT.

This clone showed up just a few times. The chain uses TRBV6-5 and TRBJ2-1, with 7 bases matching TRBD2. The CDR3 totals 14 residues. CDR1 is MNHEY, CDR2 SVGAGI, per germline. Germline trimming cut 5 bases from V and 10 bases from J; bases unmatched to any gene: 11. For the CDR3, the DNA is TGTGCCAGCAGTCTAAGCGGGAACGGGGGGGAGCAGTTCTTC. The encoded protein is CASSLSGNGGEQFF.

The rearrangement links TRBV4-2 to TRBJ2-1; 8 bases agree with TRBD2. Per the germline V gene, CDR1 is LGHNA and CDR2 is YNFKEQ. The J segment lost 5 bases and the V segment lost 4 bases, leaving 7 bases of the junction unmatched. This CDR3 has 15 residues. CDR3 DNA sequence: TGTGCCAGCAGCCTGACTAGCGACCATAACAATGAGCAGTTCTTC. Translating it yields CASSLTSDHNNEQFF.

The chain links TRBV7-2 to TRBJ2-1; 7 bases fit TRBD2. There are 15 residues in the CDR3. The germline V gene encodes CDR1 SGHTA and CDR2 FQGNSA. The V gene end was trimmed by 4 bases and the J gene end by 3 bases; junction bases not matched to a gene: 6. CDR3 sequence reads: CASSSTGGGYNEQFF. As DNA, the CDR3 is TGTGCCAGCAGCTCTACTGGCGGGGGCTACAATGAGCAGTTCTTC. Full variable domain (outside the CDR3, taken from reference TRBV7-2 and TRBJ2-1): GAGVSQSPSNKVTEKGKDVELRCDPISGHTALYWYRQSLGQGLEFLIYFQGNSAPDKSGLPSDRFSAERTGGSVSTLTIQRTQQEDSAVYLCASSSTGGGYNEQFFGPGTRLTVL.

The chain carries TRBV2 and TRBJ1-2; D is ambiguous. The CDR3 is 11 amino acids. Germline-derived CDR1 and CDR2 are SNHLY and FYNNEI. V was trimmed by 5 bases and J by 8 bases, leaving 9 bases between them. CDR3 residues: CASSLQSGYTF. In DNA form, the CDR3 reads TGTGCCAGCAGTTTGCAGTCCGGCTACACCTTC.

This clone was seen only a few times. V gene TRBV18 combines with J gene TRBJ2-5, with a possible D match to TRBD1 (6 bases). Germline CDR1 and CDR2: KGHSH and LQKENI. Trimming shortened V by 3 bases and J by 2 bases, and 13 bases separated the two germline ends. The CDR3 covers 15 residues. CDR3 region: CASSPRSTGQETQYF. DNA of the CDR3: TGTGCCAGCTCACCTAGATCGACAGGACAAGAGACCCAGTACTTC.

The table lists this clone with a few counts. The rearrangement links TRBV19 to TRBJ2-2; 7 bases are a match to TRBD2. With 6 bases clipped from V and 4 bases from J, the junction kept 11 bases outside the gene matches. The germline CDR1 and CDR2 sequences are LNHDA and SQIVND (reference sequence). The CDR3 loop spans 16 amino acids. This CDR3 is CASRDSGSYITGELFF. CDR3 coding DNA: TGTGCCAGTAGGGATAGCGGGTCCTACATCACCGGGGAGCTGTTTTTT.

The chain uses TRBV4-3 and TRBJ1-3, with TRBD1 as a possible D gene (6 bases). The CDR3 sequence is 17 residues long. Per the germline V gene, CDR1 is LGHNA and CDR2 is YSLEER. V was pared by 0 bases and J by 0 bases, with 12 bases between. The CDR3 sequence: CASSQDAQGTSGNTIYF. The CDR3 DNA reads as TGCGCCAGCAGCCAAGATGCACAGGGAACCTCTGGAAACACCATATATTTT.

V is TRBV7-3 and J is TRBJ2-1; D is perhaps TRBD2 (5 bases). This CDR3 contains 15 residues. V was pared by 5 bases and J by 1 base, with 12 bases between. CDR1 and CDR2 (germline): SGHTA, FQGTGA. This chain's CDR3 is CASSAGHTSYNEQFF. DNA for the CDR3: TGTGCCAGCAGCGCGGGCCACACTTCCTACAATGAGCAGTTCTTC.

This clone was observed a handful of times. This rearrangement joins TRBV28 to TRBJ2-3, with TRBD2 matching 10 bases. CDR1 and CDR2 from the germline V gene are MDHEN and SYDVKM. The CDR3 has 15 residues. Trimming removed 8 bases from V and 4 bases from J; junction bases left unmatched: 9. The CDR3 region is CASLPLAGAADTQYF. DNA for the CDR3: TGTGCCAGCCTCCCCCTAGCGGGAGCGGCAGATACGCAGTATTTT.

This chain uses TRBV18 with TRBJ2-3; 9 bases are shared with TRBD2. V lost 3 bases to trimming and J lost 0 bases; unmatched junction nucleotides: 7. Germline V gene lookup returns CDR1 KGHSH and CDR2 LQKENI. This CDR3 has 17 amino acids. CDR3 residues: CASSPYKGLASTDTQYF. CDR3 DNA sequence: TGTGCCAGCTCACCGTACAAAGGACTAGCGAGCACAGATACGCAGTATTTT.

As to this clone: Other DNA sequences within the sample encode an identical CDR3. This chain links TRBV18 with TRBJ1-1; D gene unclear. The V end was cut by 4 bases, the J end by 1 base, with 7 bases between. This CDR3 spans 13 amino acids. The germline gives CDR1 KGHSH, CDR2 LQKENI. CDR3 coding DNA: TGTGCCAGCTCACACGGGGAGAACACTGAAGCTTTCTTT. This gives the protein CASSHGENTEAFF.

V usage is TRBV9 and J usage is TRBJ1-2, with D perhaps TRBD1 (6 bases). Germline-derived CDR1 and CDR2 are SGDLS and YYNGEE. The V end lost 5 bases, the J end lost 4 bases, and 15 bases lay between the germline ends. CDR3 length: 14 residues. For the CDR3, the DNA is TGTGCCAGCAGTGAACAGGGCCTCAGCTATGGCTACACCTTC. It translates to CASSEQGLSYGYTF.

This chain links TRBV7-2 with TRBJ2-2; weak D call: TRBD1 (6 bases). Trimming left V 10 bases short and J 0 bases short, with 9 bases between. The CDR3 is 13 residues long. CDR1 is SGHTA and CDR2 is FQGNSA in the germline V gene. The CDR3 region has the DNA TGTGCCACCAGGGGCACGAACACCGGGGAGCTGTTTTTT. Its translation: CATRGTNTGELFF.

This clone was seen a handful of times. V gene TRBV6-6 combines with J gene TRBJ1-2; D uncertain. The CDR3 runs 14 residues. V was trimmed by 4 bases and J by 0 bases, leaving 9 bases between them. Germline V CDR1 and CDR2: MNHNY, SVGAGI (reference sequence). DNA for the CDR3: TGTGCCAGCAGTTTTGCCTCATCTAACTATGGCTACACCTTC. This encodes CASSFASSNYGYTF.

CDR3 in amino acids: CASSPRAGGEQFF. DNA for the CDR3: TGTGCCAGCTCACCGAGAGCGGGAGGTGAGCAGTTCTTC. The chain carries TRBV18 and TRBJ2-1; 9 bases align to TRBD2. CDR1 is KGHSH and CDR2 is LQKENI in the germline V gene. The CDR3 spans 13 residues. Germline trimming cut 3 bases from V and 9 bases from J; bases unmatched to any gene: 3.

The rearrangement uses TRBV5-1 and TRBJ2-7, with D possibly being TRBD2 (5 bases). V was shortened by 0 bases and J by 5 bases, with 12 bases between the two germline ends. This CDR3 contains 14 residues. Per the germline V gene, CDR1 is SGHRS and CDR2 is YFSETQ. The CDR3 reads CASSLDTSSHEQYF. CDR3 DNA: TGCGCCAGCAGCTTGGATACTAGTAGCCACGAGCAGTACTTC.

This rearrangement joins TRBV5-4 to TRBJ2-7; 10 bases are a match to TRBD2. This CDR3 is built from 14 residues. Germline loops: CDR1 SGHNT, CDR2 YYREEE (reference sequence). The V gene end was trimmed by 1 base and the J gene end by 6 bases; junction bases not matched to a gene: 4. The DNA for the CDR3 is TGTGCCAGCAGCTTGTACCAGCGGGAGGGCGAGCAGTACTTC. Residues: CASSLYQREGEQYF. The full variable domain, with the rest looked up from reference TRBV5-4 and TRBJ2-7, is ETGVTQSPTHLIKTRGQQVTLRCSSQSGHNTVSWYQQALGQGPQFIFQYYREEENGRGNFPPRFSGLQFPNYSSELNVNALELDDSALYLCASSLYQREGEQYFGPGTRLTVT.

This clone has just a few counts. The chain is built from TRBV11-2 and TRBJ2-3; D ambiguous. The germline gives CDR1 SGHAT, CDR2 FQNNGV. CDR3 size: 15 residues. Trimming removed 5 bases from V and 2 bases from J, with 14 bases in between. The CDR3 here is CASSAYRAHTDTQYF. DNA for the CDR3: TGTGCCAGCAGCGCCTACCGGGCCCACACAGATACGCAGTATTTT.

This clone has only a few counts. The V and J genes are TRBV28 and TRBJ2-5; no firm D call. The germline V gene encodes CDR1 MDHEN and CDR2 SYDVKM. The germline V and J ends were trimmed by 6 bases and 7 bases, with 9 bases remaining between them. The CDR3 contains 11 residues. This CDR3 is CASSLHGTQYF. The CDR3 DNA sequence: TGTGCCAGCAGCCTTCACGGGACCCAGTACTTC.

This clone was seen more than once but under ten times. This chain joins TRBV7-8 and TRBJ1-5; weak D call: TRBD1 (6 bases). Per the germline V gene, CDR1 is SGHVS and CDR2 is FQNEAQ. This CDR3 spans 16 amino acids. With 5 bases removed from V and 5 bases from J, the gap between germline ends came to 19 bases. CDR3: CASSTRRDTPYQPQHF. Here the CDR3 DNA reads TGTGCCAGCAGCACCCGCCGGGACACTCCTTATCAGCCCCAGCATTTT.

The chain links TRBV28 to TRBJ2-5, with D perhaps TRBD2 (6 bases). Germline V gene lookup returns CDR1 MDHEN and CDR2 SYDVKM. V lost 5 bases and J lost 2, with 15 bases in between. This CDR3 has 15 residues. CDR3 coding DNA: TGTGCCAGCAGTCAAACCGGGACTCCGCAAGAGACCCAGTACTTC. The encoded protein is CASSQTGTPQETQYF.

This clone has only a few counts. The V and J genes are TRBV27 and TRBJ2-7, with D tentatively TRBD1 (5 bases). The germline CDR1 and CDR2 sequences are MNHEY and SMNVEV (reference sequence). Deletions cut 4 bases from V and 6 bases from J, with 10 bases between. CDR3 size: 12 residues. The CDR3 loop reads CASSSSGFEQYF. CDR3 bases: TGTGCCAGCAGTTCTTCAGGGTTCGAGCAGTACTTC.

This clone has only a few counts. The chain carries TRBV28 and TRBJ1-2, with a weak D call TRBD1 (6 bases). CDR3 size: 13 residues. The V gene lost 10 bases and the J gene lost 2 bases, with 14 bases spanning the gap. CDR1 is MDHEN, CDR2 SYDVKM, per germline. CDR3 sequence: CAIQDRSNYGYTF. The CDR3 nucleotides are TGTGCCATCCAAGACAGGTCCAACTATGGCTACACCTTC.

The gene calls are TRBV5-1 and TRBJ1-2; D unresolved. Germline V gene sequence: CDR1 SGHRS, CDR2 YFSETQ. V was pared by 4 bases and J by 5 bases, with 9 bases between. This CDR3 contains 12 residues. This chain's CDR3 is CASSQDFYGYTF. In nucleotides, the CDR3 is TGCGCCAGCAGCCAGGACTTTTATGGCTACACCTTC. The whole variable domain, filled in from reference TRBV5-1 and TRBJ1-2, reads KAGVTQTPRYLIKTRGQQVTLSCSPISGHRSVSWYQQTPGQGLQFLFEYFSETQRNKGNFPGRFSGRQFSNSRSEMNVSTLELGDSALYLCASSQDFYGYTFGSGTRLTVV.

The rearrangement joins TRBV10-2 to TRBJ1-1; D remains ambiguous. CDR3 length: 13 amino acids. CDR1 and CDR2 (germline): WSHSY, SAAADI. V was pared by 4 bases and J by 5 bases, with 11 bases between. The CDR3 DNA is TGCGCCAGCAGTGGGGAGATATTTACTGAAGCTTTCTTT. Amino acid sequence: CASSGEIFTEAFF.

This chain uses TRBV7-2 with TRBJ1-2; D not certain. The CDR3 loop spans 10 amino acids. Germline-derived CDR1 and CDR2 are SGHTA and FQGNSA. V was pared by 6 bases and J by 5 bases, with 4 bases between. Here the CDR3 reads CASREYGYTF. CDR3 in DNA: TGTGCCAGCAGGGAATATGGCTACACCTTC.

This clone has more than one count but fewer than ten. The rearrangement joins TRBV7-2 to TRBJ2-1; weak D call: TRBD2 (6 bases). The germline V gene encodes CDR1 SGHTA and CDR2 FQGNSA. The V gene lost 1 base and the J gene lost 0 bases, with 13 bases spanning the gap. This CDR3 is 17 amino acids long. CDR3 protein: CASSLVGGFSSYNEQFF. The CDR3 DNA reads as TGTGCCAGCAGCTTAGTGGGGGGTTTTAGCTCCTACAATGAGCAGTTCTTC.

V and J are TRBV9 and TRBJ2-1; 9 bases match TRBD2. The junction had 6 bases not matched to a gene; V was cut back by 0 bases and J by 5 bases. Germline CDR1 is SGDLS and CDR2 is YYNGEE. This CDR3 is built from 16 residues. CDR3 in DNA: TGTGCCAGCAGCGTAGGGGATAGCGGGAGACACAATGAGCAGTTCTTC. This sequence encodes CASSVGDSGRHNEQFF.

This clone was found a few times. The genes are TRBV7-9 and TRBJ1-2; 11 nucleotides align to TRBD1. This CDR3 is built from 16 residues. Germline trimming cut 5 bases from V and 5 bases from J; bases unmatched to any gene: 10. CDR1 is SEHNR, CDR2 FQNEAQ, per germline (reference sequence). CDR3: CASSPDRGLDWYGYTF. The CDR3 DNA follows: TGTGCCAGCAGCCCGGACAGGGGGCTTGATTGGTATGGCTACACCTTC.

V gene TRBV4-2 combines with J gene TRBJ2-3; D not resolved. V was cut by 4 bases and J by 7 bases, with 12 bases left in between. Germline V gene lookup returns CDR1 LGHNA and CDR2 YNFKEQ. The CDR3 contains 13 residues. Written as DNA, the CDR3 is TGTGCCAGCAGCCGATTTGAGGCTAATACGCAGTATTTT. Its protein is CASSRFEANTQYF.